This T cell receptor beta chain was recovered during a study of blood T cell repertoires in COVID-19. Study information: The cDNA or gDNA used as material had been derived from T cells, B-cell-depleted T cells, or PBMCs.

Germline CDR1 reads SSHAT; CDR2 reads FNYEAQ (reference sequence). There are 15 residues in the CDR3. With 5 bases removed from V and 5 bases from J, the gap between germline ends came to 16 bases. TCRdb's copy holds only in-frame clones and misses some; the assay was immunoSEQ multiplex PCR. The sample shows 100,000 to 150,000 clones, 65% to 90% of them seen only once. V usage is TRBV7-7 and J usage is TRBJ2-1, with TRBD2 as a possible D gene (6 bases). This TCR came from a man older than 75 with active or convalescent COVID-19. The sequencing sample was made of peripheral blood. For the CDR3, the DNA is TGTGCCAGCAGCCCACATGGACGGACTAACAATGAGCAGTTCTTC. Its translation is CASSPHGRTNNEQFF.